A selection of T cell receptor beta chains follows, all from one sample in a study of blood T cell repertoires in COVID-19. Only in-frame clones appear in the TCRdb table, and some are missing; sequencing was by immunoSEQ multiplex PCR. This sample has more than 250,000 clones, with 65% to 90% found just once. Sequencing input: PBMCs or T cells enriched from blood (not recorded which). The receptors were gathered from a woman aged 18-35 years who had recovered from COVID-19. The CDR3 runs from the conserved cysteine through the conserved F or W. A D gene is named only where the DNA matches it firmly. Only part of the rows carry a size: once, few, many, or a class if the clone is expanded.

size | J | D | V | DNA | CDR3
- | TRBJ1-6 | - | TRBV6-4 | TGTGCCAGCAGTGACGGGGCGGGAGCACCCCTCCACTTT | CASSDGAGAPLHF
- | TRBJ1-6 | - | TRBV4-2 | TGTGCCAGCAGCCAAGATAAGCGGGATGGGGATTCACCCCTCCACTTT | CASSQDKRDGDSPLHF
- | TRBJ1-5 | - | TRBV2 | TGTGCCAGCTCAGGGTTCAATCAGCCCCAGCATTTT | CASSGFNQPQHF
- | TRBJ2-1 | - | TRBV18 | TGTGCCAGCTCACTTTCGGTATCCTCCTACAATGAGCAGTTCTTC | CASSLSVSSYNEQFF
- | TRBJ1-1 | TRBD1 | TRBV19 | TGTGCCAGTAGTATATGGACAGGGATCGGGGGGAGCACTGAAGCTTTCTTT | CASSIWTGIGGSTEAFF
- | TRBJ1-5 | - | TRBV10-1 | TGCGCCGGACTAAGGGGAGGCCCCCGATATAGCAATCAGCCCCAGCATTTT | CAGLRGGPRYSNQPQHF
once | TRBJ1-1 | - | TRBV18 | TGTGCCAGCTCCAACAAAGGGGGCACTGAAGCTTTCTTT | CASSNKGGTEAFF
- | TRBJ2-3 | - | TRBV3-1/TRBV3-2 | TGTGCCAGCAGCCAAATGGGGGGGCGGAGCACAGATACGCAGTATTTT | CASSQMGGRSTDTQYF
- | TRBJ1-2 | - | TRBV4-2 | TGTGCCAGCAGCCAAGATTTTGAGGGCCTCTATGGCTACACCTTC | CASSQDFEGLYGYTF
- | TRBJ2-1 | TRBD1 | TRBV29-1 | TGCAGCGGTCGTACAGGGGACAATGAGCAGTTCTTC | CSGRTGDNEQFF
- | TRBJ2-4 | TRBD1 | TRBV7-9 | TGTGCCAGCAGTACTGAGGACAGGGCCCTAGCCAAAAACATTCAGTACTTC | CASSTEDRALAKNIQYF
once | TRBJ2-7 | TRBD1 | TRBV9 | TGTGCCAGCAGCGTAAGTACAGGGGACTACGAGCAGTACTTC | CASSVSTGDYEQYF
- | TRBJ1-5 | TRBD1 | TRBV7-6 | TGTGCCAGCAGCTTACCGGGACAGGGACCTATTAGCAATCAGCCCCAGCATTTT | CASSLPGQGPISNQPQHF
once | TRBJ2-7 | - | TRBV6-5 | TGTGCCAGCAGTCGCGGGGGCCCCTCCTACGAGCAGTACTTC | CASSRGGPSYEQYF
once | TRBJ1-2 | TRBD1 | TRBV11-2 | TGTGCCAGCAGCTCAACCCGGGACAGAGCTAACTATGGCTACACCTTC | CASSSTRDRANYGYTF
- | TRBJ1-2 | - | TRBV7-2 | TGTGCCAGCAGCCCAGCGGGAGCTAACTATGGCTACACCTTC | CASSPAGANYGYTF
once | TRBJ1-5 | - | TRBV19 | TGTGCCAGTAGTATCTTCCGGGGGGCGAGCAATCAGCCCCAGCATTTT | CASSIFRGASNQPQHF
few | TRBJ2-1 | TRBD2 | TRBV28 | TGTGCCAGCACGGGGTCTGCGGGAGAAACGCAGTTCTTC | CASTGSAGETQFF
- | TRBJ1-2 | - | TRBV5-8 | TGTTTAGCCAGCTGGGGCTACACCTTC | CLASWGYTF
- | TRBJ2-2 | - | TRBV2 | TGTGCCAGCAGTGAAACGGGCGGAGGCACCGGGGAGCTGTTTTTT | CASSETGGGTGELFF
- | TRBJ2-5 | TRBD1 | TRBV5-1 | TGCGCCAGCAGCGAAGGGACAGTTAGGGAGACCCAGTACTTC | CASSEGTVRETQYF
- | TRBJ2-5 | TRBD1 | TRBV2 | TGTGCCAGCAGTGCCCTAGGACAGGGTGGAGAGACCCAGTACTTC | CASSALGQGGETQYF
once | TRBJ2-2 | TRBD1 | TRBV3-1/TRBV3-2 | TGTGCCAGCAGCGCGACAGGGAACACGAACACCGGGGAGCTGTTTTTT | CASSATGNTNTGELFF
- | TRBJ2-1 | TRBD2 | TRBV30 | TGTGCCGCTAGCGGGAGTACGGTCACCTACAATGAGCAGTTCTTC | CAASGSTVTYNEQFF